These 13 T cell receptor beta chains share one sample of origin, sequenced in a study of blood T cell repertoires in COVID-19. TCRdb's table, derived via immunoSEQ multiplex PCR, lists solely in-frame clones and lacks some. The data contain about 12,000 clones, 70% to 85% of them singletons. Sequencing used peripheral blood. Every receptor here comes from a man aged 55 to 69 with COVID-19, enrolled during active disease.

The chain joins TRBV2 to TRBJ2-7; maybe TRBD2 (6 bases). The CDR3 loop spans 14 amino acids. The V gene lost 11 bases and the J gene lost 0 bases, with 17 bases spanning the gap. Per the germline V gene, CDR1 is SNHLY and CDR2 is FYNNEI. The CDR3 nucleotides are TGTGCCCTTATGGAGGGGCTTACCTCCTACGAGCAGTACTTC. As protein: CALMEGLTSYEQYF. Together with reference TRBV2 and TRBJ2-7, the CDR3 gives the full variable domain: EPEVTQTPSHQVTQMGQEVILRCVPISNHLYFYWYRQILGQKVEFLVSFYNNEISEKSEIFDDQFSVERPDGSNFTLKIRSTKLEDSAMYFCALMEGLTSYEQYFGPGTRLTVT.

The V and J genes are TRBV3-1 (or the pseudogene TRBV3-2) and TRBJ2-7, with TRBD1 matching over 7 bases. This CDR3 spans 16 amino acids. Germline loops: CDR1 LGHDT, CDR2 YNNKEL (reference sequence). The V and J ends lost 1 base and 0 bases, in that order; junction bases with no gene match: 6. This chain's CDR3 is CASSQVTGRASYEQYF. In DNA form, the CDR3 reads TGTGCCAGCAGCCAAGTGACAGGGCGGGCCTCCTACGAGCAGTACTTC.

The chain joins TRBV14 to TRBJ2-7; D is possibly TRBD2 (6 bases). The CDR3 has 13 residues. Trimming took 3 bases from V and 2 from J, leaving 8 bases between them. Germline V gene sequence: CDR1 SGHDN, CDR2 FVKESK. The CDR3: CASSHGGTYEQYV. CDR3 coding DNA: TGTGCCAGCAGCCACGGCGGGACCTACGAGCAGTACGTC.

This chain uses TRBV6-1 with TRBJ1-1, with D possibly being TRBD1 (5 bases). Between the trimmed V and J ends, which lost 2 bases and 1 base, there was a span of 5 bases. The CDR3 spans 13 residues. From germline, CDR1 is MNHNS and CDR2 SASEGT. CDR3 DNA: TGTGCCAGCAGTGAAACAGGGAACACTGAAGCTTTCTTT. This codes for CASSETGNTEAFF.

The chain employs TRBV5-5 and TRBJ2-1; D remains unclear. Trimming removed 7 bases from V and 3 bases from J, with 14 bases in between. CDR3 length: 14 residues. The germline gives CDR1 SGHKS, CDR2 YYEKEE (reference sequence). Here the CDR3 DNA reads TGTGCCAGCGGGTACGACGGCGGCTACAATGAGCAGTTCTTC. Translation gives CASGYDGGYNEQFF.

CDR3 sequence reads: CASSPGAADPTGELFF. In DNA form, the CDR3 reads TGTGCCAGCTCACCAGGAGCAGCGGATCCCACCGGGGAGCTGTTTTTT. The chain joins TRBV18 to TRBJ2-2; D perhaps matches TRBD2 (5 bases). The CDR3 totals 16 residues. V lost 2 bases to trimming and J lost 4 bases, with 14 bases between them. Germline V gives CDR1 KGHSH, CDR2 LQKENI.

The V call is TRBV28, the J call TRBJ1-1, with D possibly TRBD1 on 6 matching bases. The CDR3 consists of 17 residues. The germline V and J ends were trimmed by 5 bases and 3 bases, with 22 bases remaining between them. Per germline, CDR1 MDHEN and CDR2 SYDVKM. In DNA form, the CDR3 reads TGTGCCAGCAGTCCACGGAGGACAGCCTACAAGGACACTGAAGCTTTCTTT. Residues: CASSPRRTAYKDTEAFF. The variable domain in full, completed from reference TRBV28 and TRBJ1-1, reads DVKVTQSSRYLVKRTGEKVFLECVQDMDHENMFWYRQDPGLGLRLIYFSYDVKMKEKGDIPEGYSVSREKKERFSLILESASTNQTSMYLCASSPRRTAYKDTEAFFGQGTRLTVV.

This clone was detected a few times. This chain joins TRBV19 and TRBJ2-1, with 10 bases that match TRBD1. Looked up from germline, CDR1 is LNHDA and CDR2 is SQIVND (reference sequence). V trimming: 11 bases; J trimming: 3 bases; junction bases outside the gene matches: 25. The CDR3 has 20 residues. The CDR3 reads CAASKGWDRGGSDYYNEQFF. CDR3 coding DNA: TGTGCCGCCAGTAAGGGGTGGGACAGGGGAGGCTCGGACTACTACAATGAGCAGTTCTTC.

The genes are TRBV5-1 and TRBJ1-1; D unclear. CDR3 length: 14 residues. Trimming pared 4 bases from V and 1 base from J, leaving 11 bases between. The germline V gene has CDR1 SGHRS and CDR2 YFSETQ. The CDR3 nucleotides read TGCGCCAGCAGCCCGACACCTACGAACACTGAAGCTTTCTTT. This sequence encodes CASSPTPTNTEAFF.

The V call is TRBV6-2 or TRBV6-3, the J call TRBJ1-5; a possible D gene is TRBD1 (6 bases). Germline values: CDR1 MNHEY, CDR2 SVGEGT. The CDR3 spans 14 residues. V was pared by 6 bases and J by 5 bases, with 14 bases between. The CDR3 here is CASSSTGLHQPQHF. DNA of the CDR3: TGTGCCAGCAGCAGTACAGGGCTTCATCAGCCCCAGCATTTT.

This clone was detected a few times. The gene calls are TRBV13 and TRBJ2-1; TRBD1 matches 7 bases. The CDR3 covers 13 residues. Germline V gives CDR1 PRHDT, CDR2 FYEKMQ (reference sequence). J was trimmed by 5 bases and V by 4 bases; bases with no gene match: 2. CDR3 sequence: CASSWDSDNEQFF. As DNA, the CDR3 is TGTGCCAGCAGCTGGGACAGCGACAATGAGCAGTTCTTC.

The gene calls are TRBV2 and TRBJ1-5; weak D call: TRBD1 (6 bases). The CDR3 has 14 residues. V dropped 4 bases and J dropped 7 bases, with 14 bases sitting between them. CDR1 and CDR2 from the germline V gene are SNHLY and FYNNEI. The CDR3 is CASSVVGGAQPQHF. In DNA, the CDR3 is TGTGCCAGCAGTGTGGTTGGGGGGGCGCAGCCCCAGCATTTT.

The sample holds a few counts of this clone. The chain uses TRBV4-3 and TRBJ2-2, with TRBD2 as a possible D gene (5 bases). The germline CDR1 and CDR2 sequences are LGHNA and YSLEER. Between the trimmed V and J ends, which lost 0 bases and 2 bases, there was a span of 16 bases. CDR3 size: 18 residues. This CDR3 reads CASSQETLAPINTGELFF. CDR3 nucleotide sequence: TGCGCCAGCAGCCAAGAGACCTTAGCGCCTATAAACACCGGGGAGCTGTTTTTT.